This T cell receptor (beta chain) originates from a study of blood T cells in healthy people across ages. Whole-study results and caveats: Among T cells, TCR beta diversity per million cells dropped roughly linearly as age rose.

Germline V lookup: CDR1 SGHVT, CDR2 SQSDAQ. V was shortened by 1 base and J by 0 bases, with 13 bases between the two germline ends. The CDR3 spans 17 residues. This clonotype has a handful of counts. No antigen is known for it. Using a J-beta primer mix together with a sample-barcoded 5' primer, a second PCR was run for roughly 7 to 11 cycles. One entry per CDR3 protein, called by TCRdb with MiXCR from the 5' RACE reads. The sample gives hundreds of thousands of distinct CDR3 sequences, more than 40% of which show up once; roughly 19% is in the top ten. This receptor was obtained from a man aged 55 to 70 in good health. The specimen sequenced was blood. The chain links TRBV7-4 to TRBJ2-4; perhaps TRBD1 as D (5 bases). The CDR3 reads CASSLVHSGIAKNIQYF. The CDR3 DNA is TGTGCCAGCAGCTTAGTCCATTCAGGGATAGCCAAAAACATTCAGTACTTC.